The 26 T cell receptor beta chains listed next were all sequenced from one sample in a study of spatial heterogeneity in lung cancer. Time point specified: blood at routine non-recurrence follow-up after resection. TCRdb re-analysed the 5' RACE reads in MiXCR, keeping a single row per CDR3 protein. The data contain 35,000 to 50,000 distinct CDR3 sequences, 22% of them singletons. The input for sequencing was PBMCs, taken at follow-up. The receptors shown here come from a female donor with early-stage non-small cell lung cancer.

This clonotype was recorded at least ten times. This chain uses TRBV20-1 with TRBJ2-3; 8 nucleotides line up with TRBD2. CDR1 is DFQATT and CDR2 is SNEGSKA in the germline V gene (reference sequence). Trimming took 5 bases from V and 3 from J; bases not matched to a gene: 1. The CDR3 runs 12 residues. The CDR3 region is CSAGGRTDTQYF. The CDR3 coding sequence is TGCAGTGCTGGCGGGAGGACAGATACGCAGTATTTT.

The chain uses TRBV5-1 and TRBJ2-3; D possibly corresponds to TRBD1 (6 bases). The ends were cut back, 6 bases at V and 2 bases at J, with 13 bases in the middle. The CDR3 covers 14 residues. Germline V gene lookup returns CDR1 SGHRS and CDR2 YFSETQ. The DNA for the CDR3 is TGCGCCAGCAACCGGGACACCTACACAGATACGCAGTATTTT. It codes for CASNRDTYTDTQYF.

This clonotype turned up a few times. This chain links TRBV20-1 with TRBJ2-5; 10 bases are shared with TRBD2. V shed 0 bases, J shed 3 bases, and the junction held 4 bases outside the gene matches. There are 15 residues in the CDR3. From germline, CDR1 is DFQATT and CDR2 SNEGSKA (reference sequence). CDR3 sequence reads: CSARDSGLAKETQYF. As DNA, the CDR3 is TGCAGTGCTAGAGACTCGGGACTAGCGAAAGAGACCCAGTACTTC.

Concerning this clonotype: One end of the junction is discordant with germline, which a read error may explain. The chain employs TRBV11-2 and TRBJ2-5, with D hard to call. The CDR3 contains 14 residues. Germline V gene data show CDR1 as SGHAT and CDR2 as FQNNGV. For the CDR3, the DNA is TGTGCCGGCAGCAGAGGACGGTACCAAGAGACCCAGTACTTC. Protein: CAGSRGRYQETQYF.

In its sample, this clonotype was seen once. The chain couples TRBV11-2 to TRBJ2-2; D is perhaps TRBD2 (6 bases). This CDR3 has 14 amino acids. Trimming took off 7 bases at V and 4 bases at J, with 13 bases between the two ends. Germline CDR1 reads SGHAT; CDR2 reads FQNNGV. CDR3 DNA sequence: TGTGCCAGCAAGTCCTGGGGGGTCACCGGGGAGCTGTTTTTT. It yields the protein CASKSWGVTGELFF.

This clonotype was counted a few times. The chain is built from TRBV5-1 and TRBJ2-1, with 9 bases fitting TRBD2. The CDR3 contains 16 residues. Losses at the gene ends were 0 bases for V and 4 bases for J; bases not matched to a gene: 5. Germline CDR1 SGHRS, CDR2 YFSETQ. The CDR3, as DNA: TGCGCCAGCAGCTTGGCGGGTAGCGGGGGTTACAATGAGCAGTTCTTC. Translation gives CASSLAGSGGYNEQFF.

This clonotype was counted at least ten times. The chain combines TRBV6-6 with TRBJ2-2; maybe TRBD2 (6 bases). Trimming took 7 bases from V and 0 from J, leaving 18 bases between them. Looked up from germline, CDR1 is MNHNY and CDR2 is SVGAGI (reference sequence). The CDR3 consists of 17 residues. Written as DNA, the CDR3 is TGTGCCAGCACCGAAGTCCCGGGACTCCCGAACACCGGGGAGCTGTTTTTT. This sequence encodes CASTEVPGLPNTGELFF.

This clonotype was counted ten times or more. The J gene is TRBJ2-1, the V gene TRBV6-5, with D perhaps assigned TRBD1 or TRBD2 (5 bases each). The CDR3 loop spans 13 amino acids. V lost 0 bases, J lost 8 bases, and 8 bases lay in between. The germline CDR1 and CDR2 sequences are MNHEY and SVGAGI. The CDR3 sequence: CASSYSRGYEQFF. CDR3 bases: TGTGCCAGCAGTTACTCTCGGGGCTATGAGCAGTTCTTC.

The rearrangement links TRBV7-3 to TRBJ2-1, with D perhaps TRBD2 (6 bases). The CDR3 spans 13 residues. V was cut by 5 bases and J by 10 bases, with 15 bases left in between. CDR1 and CDR2 from the germline V gene are SGHTA and FQGTGA. The CDR3 DNA is TGTGCCAGCAGCCGAGGGACTGCCGAGGAGCAGTTCTTC. It translates to CASSRGTAEEQFF. Complete variable domain (other parts from reference TRBV7-3 and TRBJ2-1): GAGVSQTPSNKVTEKGKYVELRCDPISGHTALYWYRQSLGQGPEFLIYFQGTGAADDSGLPNDRFFAVRPEGSVSTLKIQRTERGDSAVYLCASSRGTAEEQFFGPGTRLTVL.

The genes are TRBV20-1 and TRBJ1-2; D not certain. This CDR3 contains 9 residues. With 5 bases removed from V and 5 bases from J, the gap between germline ends came to 3 bases. Germline values: CDR1 DFQATT, CDR2 SNEGSKA (reference sequence). Written as DNA, the CDR3 is TGCAGTGCTGGATATGGCTACACCTTC. Translating gives CSAGYGYTF.

This clonotype was seen more than once but under ten times. The chain is built from TRBV27 and TRBJ1-5; D uncertain. This CDR3 is built from 13 residues. Per the germline V gene, CDR1 is MNHEY and CDR2 is SMNVEV (reference sequence). Between the trimmed V and J ends, which lost 3 bases and 6 bases, there was a span of 9 bases. The CDR3 sequence is CASSFGLGQPQHF. The DNA of the CDR3 is TGTGCCAGCAGTTTTGGCTTGGGTCAGCCCCAGCATTTT.

This clonotype was seen ten or more times. The chain has TRBV29-1 and TRBJ1-1; D is unclear. This CDR3 region has 13 residues. V dropped 4 bases and J dropped 1 base, with 10 bases sitting between them. In germline, CDR1 is SQVTM, CDR2 ANQGSEA. The chain's CDR3 is CSVGKAGNTEAFF. The DNA of the CDR3 is TGCAGCGTTGGTAAGGCGGGGAACACTGAAGCTTTCTTT.

This chain joins TRBV2 and TRBJ2-3, with D tentatively TRBD2 (6 bases). Germline lookup yields CDR1 SNHLY and CDR2 FYNNEI. Trimming shortened V by 7 bases and J by 0 bases, and 17 bases separated the two germline ends. The CDR3 is made up of 16 amino acids. The CDR3 region has the DNA TGTGCCAGCACCGGAGGAGGCGGGACTAGCACAGATACGCAGTATTTT. Translated: CASTGGGGTSTDTQYF.

This clonotype turned up a few times. V gene TRBV10-3 combines with J gene TRBJ2-3; 11 nucleotides align to TRBD2. Germline CDR1 reads ENHRY; CDR2 reads SYGVKD. There are 14 residues in the CDR3. Trimming cost V 7 bases and J 4 bases; bases outside gene matches: 4. CDR3 coding DNA: TGTGCCATCACGGAACTAGCGGGAGCAGATACGCAGTATTTT. Translated: CAITELAGADTQYF.

The V call is TRBV5-1, the J call TRBJ1-5; 7 nucleotides align to TRBD1. This CDR3 spans 16 amino acids. Per germline, CDR1 SGHRS and CDR2 YFSETQ. Trimming cost V 2 bases and J 3 bases; bases outside gene matches: 8. CDR3 sequence: CASSLEPTGANQPQHF. CDR3 sequence (DNA): TGCGCCAGCAGCTTAGAGCCTACAGGGGCCAATCAGCCCCAGCATTTT. Combining the CDR3 with reference TRBV5-1 and TRBJ1-5 gives the whole variable domain KAGVTQTPRYLIKTRGQQVTLSCSPISGHRSVSWYQQTPGQGLQFLFEYFSETQRNKGNFPGRFSGRQFSNSRSEMNVSTLELGDSALYLCASSLEPTGANQPQHFGDGTRLSIL.

This clonotype has just a few counts. The chain recombines TRBV27 with TRBJ1-1; D unresolved. Per germline, CDR1 MNHEY and CDR2 SMNVEV (reference sequence). This CDR3 is built from 18 residues. V was shortened by 0 bases and J by 0 bases, with 17 bases between the two germline ends. CDR3 residues: CASSLSIGSLGMNTEAFF. DNA of the CDR3: TGTGCCAGCAGTTTATCGATCGGTTCCCTCGGCATGAACACTGAAGCTTTCTTT.

The chain uses TRBV25-1 and TRBJ1-2; D not certain. The CDR3 has 14 amino acids. Trimming removed 1 base from V and 8 bases from J, with 14 bases in between. The germline gives CDR1 MGHDK, CDR2 SYGVNS. CDR3 in DNA: TGTGCCAGCAGTGAATCTCTGGGAGTAGGGGGCTACACCTTC. This sequence encodes CASSESLGVGGYTF.

In its sample, this clonotype was seen a few times. The chain uses TRBV7-8 and TRBJ2-3; D is undetermined. Trimming stripped 6 bases from V and 5 bases from J, with 18 bases between. CDR1 and CDR2 (germline): SGHVS, FQNEAQ. The CDR3 spans 15 residues. The CDR3 region has the DNA TGTGCCAGCAGAGACCGCCTGCATTCGGAAGATACGCAGTATTTT. Translation: CASRDRLHSEDTQYF.

In this sample, this clonotype turned up a few times. The chain joins TRBV19 to TRBJ2-2; D perhaps matches TRBD2 (6 bases). V was shortened by 3 bases and J by 3 bases, with 26 bases between the two germline ends. In germline, CDR1 is LNHDA, CDR2 SQIVND (reference sequence). The CDR3 sequence is 20 residues long. This CDR3 is CASSIGGGHTHGRYTGELFF. DNA for the CDR3: TGTGCCAGTAGTATTGGGGGAGGCCATACCCACGGACGGTACACCGGGGAGCTGTTTTTT.

Remarks on this clonotype: A read error may explain this, as a much larger clone is one base away. V and J are TRBV6-2 or TRBV6-3 and TRBJ1-1, with 8 bases aligning to TRBD1. CDR3 length: 13 residues. Germline V lookup: CDR1 MNHEY, CDR2 SVGEGT. The CDR3 loop reads CATRQGMNTEDFF. The CDR3 DNA follows: TGTGCCACCCGACAGGGGATGAACACTGAAGATTTCTTT.

This clonotype was seen ten or more times. The chain links TRBV5-1 to TRBJ1-1; TRBD1 matches 7 bases. V dropped 6 bases and J dropped 1; count of bases not matched to a gene: 3. The CDR3 runs to 13 residues. Per germline, CDR1 SGHRS and CDR2 YFSETQ. Here the CDR3 DNA reads TGCGCCAGCACGGGACAGACGAACACTGAAGCTTTCTTT. Translating it yields CASTGQTNTEAFF.

V is TRBV6-1 and J is TRBJ1-5; D is ambiguous. Germline V gene data show CDR1 as MNHNS and CDR2 as SASEGT. The CDR3 spans 10 residues. V gave up 4 bases and J gave up 6 bases, with 1 base separating them. As DNA, the CDR3 is TGTGCCAGCAGTGGTCAGCCCCAGCATTTT. Its translation is CASSGQPQHF.

The rearrangement uses TRBV7-9 and TRBJ2-6; no reliable D call. V lost 3 bases and J lost 4, with 10 bases in between. Germline V gene lookup returns CDR1 SEHNR and CDR2 FQNEAQ (reference sequence). CDR3 length: 15 amino acids. The CDR3 reads CASSLSLSGANVLTF. The DNA of the CDR3 is TGTGCCAGCAGCTTGAGCCTCTCGGGGGCCAACGTCCTGACTTTC.

The J gene is TRBJ1-4, the V gene TRBV12-3 or TRBV12-4, with D possibly being TRBD1 (6 bases). V lost 8 bases and J 6 bases, leaving 13 bases between the germline ends. The CDR3 is 13 residues long. CDR3 amino acids: CASGGGEDEKLFF. The CDR3 DNA is TGTGCCAGCGGGGGGGGCGAGGATGAAAAACTGTTTTTT.

A single count supports this clonotype. The chain carries TRBV2 and TRBJ1-2; 7 nucleotides align to TRBD1. The V segment lost 10 bases and the J segment 2 bases; nucleotides outside the gene matches: 4. This CDR3 is built from 12 residues. Germline V CDR1 and CDR2: SNHLY, FYNNEI. CDR3 bases: TGTGCCAAAAGGGACAGCAACTATGGCTACACCTTC. Amino acids: CAKRDSNYGYTF.

The chain joins TRBV5-6 to TRBJ2-6; D is unclear. V shed 2 bases and J shed 6 bases, with 6 bases lying between them. Germline loops: CDR1 SGHDT, CDR2 YYEEEE. CDR3 size: 13 residues. The CDR3 loop is CASSLMTANVLTF. CDR3 DNA sequence: TGTGCCAGCAGCTTAATGACGGCCAACGTCCTGACTTTC. The complete variable domain, with remaining parts taken from reference TRBV5-6 and TRBJ2-6, reads DAGVTQSPTHLIKTRGQQVTLRCSPKSGHDTVSWYQQALGQGPQFIFQYYEEEERQRGNFPDRFSGHQFPNYSSELNVNALLLGDSALYLCASSLMTANVLTFGAGSRLTVL.